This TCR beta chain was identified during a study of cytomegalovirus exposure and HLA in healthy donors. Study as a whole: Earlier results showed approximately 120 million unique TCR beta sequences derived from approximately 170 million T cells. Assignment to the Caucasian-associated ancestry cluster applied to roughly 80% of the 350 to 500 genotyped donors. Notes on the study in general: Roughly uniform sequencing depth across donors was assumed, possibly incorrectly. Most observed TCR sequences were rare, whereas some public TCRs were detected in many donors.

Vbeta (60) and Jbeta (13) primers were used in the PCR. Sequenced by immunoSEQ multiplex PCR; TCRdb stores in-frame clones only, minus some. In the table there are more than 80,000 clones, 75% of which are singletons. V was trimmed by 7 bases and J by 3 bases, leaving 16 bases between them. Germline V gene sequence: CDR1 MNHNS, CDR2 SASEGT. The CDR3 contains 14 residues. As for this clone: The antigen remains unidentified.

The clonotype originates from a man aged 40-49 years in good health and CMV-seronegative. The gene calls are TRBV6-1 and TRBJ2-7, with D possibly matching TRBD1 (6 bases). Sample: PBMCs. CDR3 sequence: CASTITGSGYEQYF. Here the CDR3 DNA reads TGTGCCAGCACCATCACAGGGTCGGGCTACGAGCAGTACTTC.